This TCR beta chain derives from a study of regulatory T cells in long-lasting Graves disease. Points from the study as a whole: TRBV28, TRBJ1-2 and TRBJ2-5 were favored in persistent disease. Persistent-disease Graves' patients showed less TCR diversity than new cases.

Stated time point: newly diagnosed GD, antithyroid drugs for less than 3 months. RNA isolated from PBMCs was used to make the TCR library. The CDR3 contains 16 residues. The V gene's germline CDR1 is SQVTM and CDR2 ANQGSEA. The V and J ends lost 6 bases and 5 bases, in that order; junction bases with no gene match: 14. HTBI primers from iRepertoire and Arm-PCR of CDR3 regions yielded the TCR beta libraries. Source study methods: Overall, samples carried some 67 TRBV and over 12 TRBJ segments. TCRdb processed the multiplex PCR reads anew with MiXCR; each CDR3 protein has one entry. V and J calls and clone size were set by TCRdb, not the authors. The table records some 320,000 distinct CDR3 sequences, about 18% of them present only once. This clonotype was picked up many times. Its antigen is not identified.

The starting material was peripheral blood mononuclear cells (PBMCs), obtained at new diagnosis, from a patient treated with antithyroid drugs. The V call is TRBV29-1, the J call TRBJ2-1, with 9 bases aligning to TRBD2. The receptor was isolated from a female donor with Graves disease. The CDR3 coding sequence is TGCAGCGTCCCAAGGGGTAGCGGGAGTACGAACAATGAGCAGTTCTTC. This codes for CSVPRGSGSTNNEQFF.